A single sample is the source of the 22 T cell receptor beta chains below, sequenced in a study of blood T cell repertoires in COVID-19. Produced via immunoSEQ multiplex PCR; TCRdb's table is partial and in-frame only. The sample has hundreds of thousands of clones, just over 85% seen once; the top ten hold approximately 15%. Sequencing was performed on PBMCs or T cells enriched from blood (not recorded which). These receptors originate from a woman aged 45-65 years with acute COVID-19.

The J gene is TRBJ2-2, the V gene TRBV27, with D perhaps matching TRBD2 (5 bases). Germline V gene lookup returns CDR1 MNHEY and CDR2 SMNVEV (reference sequence). V was trimmed by 10 bases and J by 4 bases, leaving 19 bases between them. The CDR3 has 15 residues. This CDR3 reads CATTHDTSGTGELFF. The DNA of the CDR3 is TGTGCCACCACGCACGATACGAGCGGCACCGGGGAGCTGTTTTTT.

V usage is TRBV2 and J usage is TRBJ1-4; D may be TRBD1 (5 bases). Trimming stripped 4 bases from V and 0 bases from J, with 12 bases between. This CDR3 comprises 16 residues. The germline V gene encodes CDR1 SNHLY and CDR2 FYNNEI. The CDR3: CASSVRQKPTNEKLFF. CDR3 bases: TGTGCCAGCAGTGTCCGACAGAAGCCAACTAATGAAAAACTGTTTTTT.

The J gene is TRBJ1-1, the V gene TRBV21-1. TRBV21-1 is described as a pseudogene. This CDR3 has 15 residues. CDR3 coding DNA: TGTGCCAGCAGCAAAGCGCGGGGCGTGAACACTGAAGCTTTCTTT. This translates into CASSKARGVNTEAFF.

This clone was seen a single time. The V and J genes are TRBV18 and TRBJ1-2; 7 nucleotides match TRBD1. The CDR3 has 15 amino acids. V lost 3 bases and J lost 7; bases outside the gene matches: 11. CDR1 and CDR2 (germline): KGHSH, LQKENI. The CDR3 loop is CASSPTNRGAGGYTF. CDR3 sequence (DNA): TGTGCCAGCTCACCCACGAACAGGGGAGCGGGTGGCTACACCTTC.

This clone was recorded only once. The CDR3 sequence is CASSQQARTGGYEQYF. The CDR3 DNA sequence: TGCGCCAGCAGCCAACAAGCCAGGACAGGGGGCTACGAGCAGTACTTC. The chain combines TRBV4-1 with TRBJ2-7; TRBD1 aligns across 10 bases. CDR1 and CDR2 (germline): MGHRA, YSYEKL. V was clipped by 2 bases and J by 3 bases; unmatched bases: 7. The CDR3 is 16 amino acids.

The table lists this clone with a few counts. The chain joins TRBV24-1 to TRBJ2-7, with a weak D call TRBD2 (5 bases). This CDR3 region has 12 residues. CDR1 is KGHDR and CDR2 is SFDVKD in the germline V gene. V was clipped by 12 bases and J by 5 bases, with 16 bases between them. The CDR3, as DNA: TGTGCCTCGTCCGGGAACACGGACGAGCAGTACTTC. As protein: CASSGNTDEQYF.

Worth noting for this clone: This sample includes further DNA sequences coding for the same CDR3. The chain uses TRBV3-1 (or the pseudogene TRBV3-2) and TRBJ1-5; the D is unclear. V shed 1 base and J shed 7 bases, with 8 bases lying between them. Germline CDR1 reads LGHDT; CDR2 reads YNNKEL (reference sequence). The CDR3 sequence is 13 residues long. The CDR3 nucleotides are TGTGCCAGCAGCCAAGTTGCGGGCCAGCCCCAGCATTTT. It specifies CASSQVAGQPQHF.

The chain uses TRBV7-3 and TRBJ2-3; D may be TRBD2 (5 bases). Trimming cost V 5 bases and J 0 bases, with 12 bases left between them. In germline, CDR1 is SGHTA, CDR2 FQGTGA. The CDR3 has 15 residues. The CDR3 is CASSGKAVSTDTQYF. CDR3 coding DNA: TGTGCCAGCAGCGGAAAAGCGGTTAGCACAGATACGCAGTATTTT.

The chain carries TRBV5-8 and TRBJ2-3; D is perhaps TRBD1 (6 bases). Per germline, CDR1 SGHTS and CDR2 YDEGEE. The CDR3 is 16 amino acids. The V gene lost 5 bases and the J gene lost 0 bases, with 16 bases spanning the gap. The CDR3 region is CASSRRQGSSTDTQYF. The CDR3 bases are TGTGCCAGCAGTCGACGCCAGGGGTCTAGCACAGATACGCAGTATTTT.

This sequence joins TRBV4-1 and TRBJ1-4, with TRBD1 matching over 8 bases. V lost 3 bases, J lost 7 bases, and 7 bases stayed unmatched. CDR1 MGHRA and CDR2 YSYEKL come from the germline V gene. The CDR3 runs 15 residues. The CDR3 is CASSQAQGASEKLFF. In nucleotides, the CDR3 is TGCGCCAGCAGCCAGGCCCAGGGGGCCTCTGAAAAACTGTTTTTT.

The chain couples TRBV19 to TRBJ2-7, with 7 bases lining up with TRBD2. With 1 base clipped from V and 7 bases from J, the junction kept 10 bases outside the gene matches. The CDR3 is 15 amino acids. Germline CDR1 reads LNHDA; CDR2 reads SQIVND (reference sequence). DNA of the CDR3: TGTGCCAGTAGTATAGGTGGTGGGGGGGTCGCGGAGCAGTACTTC. This translates into CASSIGGGGVAEQYF. The full variable domain, in which reference TRBV19 and TRBJ2-7 provide the parts outside the CDR3, is DGGITQSPKYLFRKEGQNVTLSCEQNLNHDAMYWYRQDPGQGLRLIYYSQIVNDFQKGDIAEGYSVSREKKESFPLTVTSAQKNPTAFYLCASSIGGGGVAEQYFGPGTRLTVT.

This chain uses TRBV7-9 with TRBJ2-4; the match to TRBD2 covers 7 bases. Germline values: CDR1 SEHNR, CDR2 FQNEAQ (reference sequence). V shed 4 bases, J shed 6 bases, and the junction held 6 bases outside the gene matches. The CDR3 is 14 residues long. This CDR3 reads CASSYLRGLNIQYF. DNA of the CDR3: TGTGCCAGCAGCTACCTGCGGGGGTTAAACATTCAGTACTTC.

This sequence joins TRBV18 and TRBJ2-2; maybe TRBD1 (6 bases). CDR3 length equals 15 residues. Trimming removed 5 bases from V and 1 base from J, with 11 bases in between. Per the germline V gene, CDR1 is KGHSH and CDR2 is LQKENI. In DNA, the CDR3 is TGTGCCAGCTCATCTACAGGGAGGAACACCGGGGAGCTGTTTTTT. Translation gives CASSSTGRNTGELFF.

V gene TRBV30 combines with J gene TRBJ2-1, with 10 bases lining up with TRBD2. Germline CDR1 is GTSNPN and CDR2 is SVGIG (reference sequence). J was trimmed by 0 bases and V by 2 bases; bases with no gene match: 16. The CDR3 totals 20 residues. The CDR3 nucleotides are TGTGCCTGGAGTCCACTTTGGGGACTAGCGAGTTATAGCTCCTACAATGAGCAGTTCTTC. It is translated as CAWSPLWGLASYSSYNEQFF.

This clone was detected a few times. The chain joins TRBV27 to TRBJ2-2; no definite D call. Germline V gene sequence: CDR1 MNHEY, CDR2 SMNVEV (reference sequence). The CDR3 sequence is 17 residues long. The V end lost 2 bases, the J end lost 3 bases, and 16 bases lay between the germline ends. In nucleotides, the CDR3 is TGTGCCAGCAGTTTAACAATCCTTGAGGCGGACACCGGGGAGCTGTTTTTT. As protein: CASSLTILEADTGELFF.

The genes are TRBV7-2 and TRBJ2-7; possibly TRBD1 for D (6 bases). This CDR3 is 14 amino acids long. Trimming removed 5 bases from V and 2 bases from J, with 13 bases in between. Germline V gene data show CDR1 as SGHTA and CDR2 as FQGNSA. CDR3 protein: CASSPMTGTYEQYF. The CDR3 coding sequence is TGTGCCAGCAGCCCCATGACAGGTACCTACGAGCAGTACTTC.

J is TRBJ2-1 and V is TRBV6-5; 7 bases fit TRBD1. CDR1 is MNHEY, CDR2 SVGAGI, per germline. The junction had 13 bases not matched to a gene; V was cut back by 6 bases and J by 8 bases. This CDR3 has 15 amino acids. CDR3 loop: CASSPRRQGLDEQFF. In DNA form, the CDR3 reads TGTGCCAGCAGCCCCAGGCGACAGGGCCTCGATGAGCAGTTCTTC.

The V and J genes are TRBV14 and TRBJ1-4; a possible D gene is TRBD1 (5 bases). Deletions cut 4 bases from V and 5 bases from J, with 14 bases between. Germline V lookup: CDR1 SGHDN, CDR2 FVKESK. The CDR3 spans 15 residues. The CDR3 sequence is CASSRTGLPNEKLFF. The CDR3 nucleotides are TGTGCCAGCAGCCGAACGGGACTGCCGAATGAAAAACTGTTTTTT.

V is TRBV9 and J is TRBJ2-2; TRBD2 matches 10 bases. The CDR3 loop spans 17 amino acids. With V trimmed by 0 bases and J by 6 bases, 8 bases remained unmatched. CDR1 SGDLS and CDR2 YYNGEE come from the germline V gene. The CDR3 nucleotides read TGTGCCAGCAGCGTAGCGGCTAGCGGGAGTATTGCCGGGGAGCTGTTTTTT. Translation: CASSVAASGSIAGELFF.

V is TRBV15 and J is TRBJ1-1; 9 bases align to TRBD1. V shed 5 bases and J 6 bases; nucleotides not matched to a gene: 1. The CDR3 loop spans 12 amino acids. From germline, CDR1 is LNHNV and CDR2 YYDKDF (reference sequence). CDR3 in amino acids: CATSRTGAEAFF. In DNA form, the CDR3 reads TGTGCCACCAGCCGGACAGGGGCTGAAGCTTTCTTT.

J is TRBJ1-4 and V is TRBV4-1; 7 bases are shared with TRBD1. V lost 4 bases to trimming and J lost 4 bases; unmatched junction nucleotides: 6. The germline V gene has CDR1 MGHRA and CDR2 YSYEKL. The CDR3 runs to 15 residues. The CDR3: CASSRATGFNEKLFF. The CDR3 coding sequence is TGCGCCAGCAGCCGAGCGACAGGGTTTAATGAAAAACTGTTTTTT.

This chain joins TRBV27 and TRBJ2-1, with 7 nucleotides matching TRBD2. After removal of 8 bases from V and 2 bases from J, the junction contained 6 bases not matched to a gene. There are 14 residues in the CDR3. The V gene's germline CDR1 is MNHEY and CDR2 SMNVEV (reference sequence). In DNA, the CDR3 is TGTGCCAGCGGCAGCGGGACCGCCTACAATGAGCAGTTCTTC. This codes for CASGSGTAYNEQFF.